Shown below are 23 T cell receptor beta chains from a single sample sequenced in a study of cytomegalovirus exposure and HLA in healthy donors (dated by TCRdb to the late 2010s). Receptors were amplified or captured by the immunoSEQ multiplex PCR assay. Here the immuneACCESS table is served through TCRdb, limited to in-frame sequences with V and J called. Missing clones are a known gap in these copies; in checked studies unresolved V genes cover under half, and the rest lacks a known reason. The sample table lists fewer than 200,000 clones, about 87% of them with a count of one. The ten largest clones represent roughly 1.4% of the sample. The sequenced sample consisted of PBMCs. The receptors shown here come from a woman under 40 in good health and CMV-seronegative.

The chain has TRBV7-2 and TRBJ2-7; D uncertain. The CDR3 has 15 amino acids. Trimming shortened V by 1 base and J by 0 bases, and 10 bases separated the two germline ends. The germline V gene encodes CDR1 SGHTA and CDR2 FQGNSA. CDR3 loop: CASSLEPHTSYEQYF. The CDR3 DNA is TGTGCCAGCAGCTTAGAACCACACACCTCCTACGAGCAGTACTTC.

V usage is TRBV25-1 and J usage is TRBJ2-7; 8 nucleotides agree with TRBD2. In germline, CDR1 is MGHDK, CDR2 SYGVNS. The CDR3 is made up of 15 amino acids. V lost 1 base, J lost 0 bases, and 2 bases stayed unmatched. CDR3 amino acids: CASSESGGPSYEQYF. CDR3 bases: TGTGCCAGCAGTGAATCGGGGGGGCCCTCCTACGAGCAGTACTTC.

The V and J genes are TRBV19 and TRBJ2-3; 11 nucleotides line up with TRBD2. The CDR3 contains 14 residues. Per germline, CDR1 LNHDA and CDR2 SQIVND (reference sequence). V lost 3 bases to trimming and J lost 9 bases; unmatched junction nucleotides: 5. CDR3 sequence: CASSIGLAGGTQYF. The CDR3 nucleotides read TGTGCCAGTAGTATCGGACTAGCGGGTGGGACGCAGTATTTT. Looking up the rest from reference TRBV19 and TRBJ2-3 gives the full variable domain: DGGITQSPKYLFRKEGQNVTLSCEQNLNHDAMYWYRQDPGQGLRLIYYSQIVNDFQKGDIAEGYSVSREKKESFPLTVTSAQKNPTAFYLCASSIGLAGGTQYFGPGTRLTVL.

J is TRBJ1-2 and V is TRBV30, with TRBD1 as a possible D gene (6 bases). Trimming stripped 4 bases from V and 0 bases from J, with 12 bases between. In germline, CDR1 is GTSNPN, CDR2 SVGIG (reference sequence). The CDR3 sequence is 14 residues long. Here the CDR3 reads CAWMDRITNYGYTF. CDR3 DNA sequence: TGTGCCTGGATGGACAGAATAACTAACTATGGCTACACCTTC.

The CDR3 loop reads CASSLGLQGSNQPQHF. CDR3 nucleotide sequence: TGTGCCAGCAGCTTAGGTCTACAGGGCAGCAATCAGCCCCAGCATTTT. This chain joins TRBV7-8 and TRBJ1-5; a possible D gene is TRBD1 (6 bases). V was shortened by 1 base and J by 1 base, with 11 bases between the two germline ends. There are 16 residues in the CDR3. From germline, CDR1 is SGHVS and CDR2 FQNEAQ.

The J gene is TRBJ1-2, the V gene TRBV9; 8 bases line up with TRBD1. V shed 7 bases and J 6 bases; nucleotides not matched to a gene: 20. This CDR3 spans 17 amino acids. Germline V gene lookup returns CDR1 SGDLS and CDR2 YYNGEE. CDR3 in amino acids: CASPLRQETGEGDGYTF. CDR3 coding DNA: TGTGCCAGCCCCTTACGTCAAGAGACAGGGGAAGGGGATGGCTACACCTTC.

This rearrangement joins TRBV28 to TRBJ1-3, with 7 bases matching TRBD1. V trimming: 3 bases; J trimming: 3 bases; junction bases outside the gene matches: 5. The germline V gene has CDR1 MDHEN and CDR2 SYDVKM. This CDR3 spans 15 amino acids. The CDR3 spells CASSFSGGIGNTIYF. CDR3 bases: TGTGCCAGCAGTTTTTCAGGGGGTATTGGAAACACCATATATTTT.

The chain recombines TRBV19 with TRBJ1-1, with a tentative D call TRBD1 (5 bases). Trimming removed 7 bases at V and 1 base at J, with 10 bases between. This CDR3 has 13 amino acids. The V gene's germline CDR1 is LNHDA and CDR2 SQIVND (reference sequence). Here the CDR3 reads CASNLQGNTEAFF. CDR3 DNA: TGTGCCAGTAATCTTCAGGGGAACACTGAAGCTTTCTTT.

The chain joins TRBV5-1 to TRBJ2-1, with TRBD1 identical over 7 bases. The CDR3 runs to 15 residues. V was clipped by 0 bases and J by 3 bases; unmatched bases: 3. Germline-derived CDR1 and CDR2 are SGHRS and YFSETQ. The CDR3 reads CASSLGQGVYNEQFF. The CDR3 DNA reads TGCGCCAGCAGCTTGGGACAGGGAGTCTACAATGAGCAGTTCTTC.

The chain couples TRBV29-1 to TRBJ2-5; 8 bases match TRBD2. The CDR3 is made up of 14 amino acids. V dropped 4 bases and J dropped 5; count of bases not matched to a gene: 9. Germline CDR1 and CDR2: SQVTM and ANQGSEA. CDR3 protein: CSVGIRGGVETQYF. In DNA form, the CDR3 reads TGCAGCGTTGGTATCCGGGGGGGCGTTGAGACCCAGTACTTC.

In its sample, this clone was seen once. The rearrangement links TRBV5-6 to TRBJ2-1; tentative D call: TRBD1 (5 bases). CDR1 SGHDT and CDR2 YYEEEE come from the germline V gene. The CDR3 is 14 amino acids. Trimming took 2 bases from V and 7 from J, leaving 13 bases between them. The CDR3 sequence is CASSFGSQGNEQFF. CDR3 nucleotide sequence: TGTGCCAGCAGCTTTGGTTCCCAGGGAAATGAGCAGTTCTTC.

CDR3 residues: CASSGSSNTQYF. The DNA of the CDR3 is TGTGCCAGCAGTGGGAGCTCAAATACGCAGTATTTT. This sequence joins TRBV2 and TRBJ2-3; D is undetermined. Germline loops: CDR1 SNHLY, CDR2 FYNNEI. The V end lost 4 bases, the J end lost 7 bases, and 9 bases lay between the germline ends. The CDR3 consists of 12 residues.

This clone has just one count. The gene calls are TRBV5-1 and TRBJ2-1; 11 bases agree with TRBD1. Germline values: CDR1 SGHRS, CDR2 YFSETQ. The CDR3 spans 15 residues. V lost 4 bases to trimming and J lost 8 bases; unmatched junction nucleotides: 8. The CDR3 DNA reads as TGCGCCAGCAGCGTACCGGGACAGGGGGGCGATGAGCAGTTCTTC. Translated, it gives CASSVPGQGGDEQFF.

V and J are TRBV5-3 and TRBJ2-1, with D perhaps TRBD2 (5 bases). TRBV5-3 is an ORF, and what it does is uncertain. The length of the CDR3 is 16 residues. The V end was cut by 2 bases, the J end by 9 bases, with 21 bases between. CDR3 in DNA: TGTGCCAGAAGCTTAAACACAAGGGAGCCGCTAATTGAGCAGTTCTTC. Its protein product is CARSLNTREPLIEQFF.

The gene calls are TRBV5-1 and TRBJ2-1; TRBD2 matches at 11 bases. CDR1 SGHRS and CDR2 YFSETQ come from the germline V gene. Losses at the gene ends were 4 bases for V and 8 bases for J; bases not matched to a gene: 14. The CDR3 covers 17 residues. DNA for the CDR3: TGCGCCAGCAGCCTAGGACTAGCGGGTAGGGGGGTCCATGAGCAGTTCTTC. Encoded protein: CASSLGLAGRGVHEQFF.

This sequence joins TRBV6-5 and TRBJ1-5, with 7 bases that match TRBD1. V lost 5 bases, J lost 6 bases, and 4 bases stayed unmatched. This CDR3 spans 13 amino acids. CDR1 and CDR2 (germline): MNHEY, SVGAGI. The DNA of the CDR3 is TGTGCCAGCAGTCCCCAGGGGGTTCAGCCCCAGCATTTT. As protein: CASSPQGVQPQHF.

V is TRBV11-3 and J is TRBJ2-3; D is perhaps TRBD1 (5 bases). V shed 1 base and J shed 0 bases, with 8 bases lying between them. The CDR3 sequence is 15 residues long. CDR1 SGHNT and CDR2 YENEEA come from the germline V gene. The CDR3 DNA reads TGTGCCAGCAGCTTAGGTGGGGCTAGCACAGATACGCAGTATTTT. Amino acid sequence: CASSLGGASTDTQYF.

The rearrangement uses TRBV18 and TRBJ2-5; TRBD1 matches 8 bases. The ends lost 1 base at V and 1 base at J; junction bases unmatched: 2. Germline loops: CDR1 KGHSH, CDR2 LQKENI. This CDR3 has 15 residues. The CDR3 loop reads CASSPQQGAQETQYF. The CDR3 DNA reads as TGTGCCAGCTCACCACAGCAGGGGGCCCAAGAGACCCAGTACTTC.

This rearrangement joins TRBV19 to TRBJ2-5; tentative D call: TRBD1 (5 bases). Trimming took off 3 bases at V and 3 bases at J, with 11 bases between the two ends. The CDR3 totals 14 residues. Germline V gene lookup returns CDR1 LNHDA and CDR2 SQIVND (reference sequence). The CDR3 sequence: CASSIADSEETQYF. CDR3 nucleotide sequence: TGTGCCAGTAGTATCGCCGACAGCGAAGAGACCCAGTACTTC. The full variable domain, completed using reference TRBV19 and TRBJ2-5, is DGGITQSPKYLFRKEGQNVTLSCEQNLNHDAMYWYRQDPGQGLRLIYYSQIVNDFQKGDIAEGYSVSREKKESFPLTVTSAQKNPTAFYLCASSIADSEETQYFGPGTRLLVL.

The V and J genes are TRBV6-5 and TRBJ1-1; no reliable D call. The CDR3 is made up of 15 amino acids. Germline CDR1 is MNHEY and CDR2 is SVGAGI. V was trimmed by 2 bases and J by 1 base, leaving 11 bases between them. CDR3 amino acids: CASSYRIQRNTEAFF. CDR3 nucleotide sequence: TGTGCCAGCAGTTACAGGATCCAGCGGAACACTGAAGCTTTCTTT.

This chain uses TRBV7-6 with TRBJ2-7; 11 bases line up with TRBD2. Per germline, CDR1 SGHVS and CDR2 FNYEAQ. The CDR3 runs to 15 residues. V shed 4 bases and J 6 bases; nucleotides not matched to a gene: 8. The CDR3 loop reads CASSSPTSGEVEQYF. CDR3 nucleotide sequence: TGTGCCAGCAGCTCACCGACTAGCGGGGAAGTCGAGCAGTACTTC.

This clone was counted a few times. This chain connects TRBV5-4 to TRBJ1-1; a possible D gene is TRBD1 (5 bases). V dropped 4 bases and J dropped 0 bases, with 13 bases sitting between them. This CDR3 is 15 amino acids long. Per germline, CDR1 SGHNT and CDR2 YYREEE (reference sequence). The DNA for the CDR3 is TGTGCCAGCAGCACAAAGACAGAGATGAACACTGAAGCTTTCTTT. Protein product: CASSTKTEMNTEAFF.

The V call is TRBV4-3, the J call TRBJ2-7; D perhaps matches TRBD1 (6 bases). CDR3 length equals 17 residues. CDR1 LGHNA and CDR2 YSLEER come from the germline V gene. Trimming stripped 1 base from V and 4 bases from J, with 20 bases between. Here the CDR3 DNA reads TGCGCCAGCAGCCAAGGGACTCCCGGTGGGGGCCCTTACGAGCAGTACTTC. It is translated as CASSQGTPGGGPYEQYF.